This T cell receptor (beta chain) is drawn from a study of monozygotic twins with inflammatory bowel disease. CDR3 length: 14 amino acids. The germline V gene encodes CDR1 WNHNN and CDR2 SYGVQD (reference sequence). Input per TCR library consisted of about 3.5 ug of total RNA. TCRdb reprocessed the 5' RACE reads and reports one entry per CDR3 protein, with no DNA. The sample is made up of approximately 400,000 distinct CDR3 sequences, and the top ten hold roughly 2.5% of it. For this clonotype: Its target is unknown.

Whole-study results and caveats: Support was absent for any single strong signal or clonotype linked to IBD. Healthy co-twins had higher TCRbeta inverse Simpson diversity than their IBD twins. Separate T cell subtypes could not be resolved from one another.

Sequenced material: blood. The source is a human donor with ulcerative colitis or Crohn's disease, or a healthy co-twin of an affected twin (not recorded which). The rearrangement uses TRBV10-1 and TRBJ2-2; TCRdb proposes TRBD1, but this gene call is untestable without DNA. This CDR3 is CASSGQGMTGELFF.